This T cell receptor beta chain stems from a study of regulatory T cells in long-lasting Graves disease. CDR3-region Arm-PCR and iRepertoire HTBI primers produced the TCR beta libraries. MiXCR, run by TCRdb on the multiplex PCR reads, gives a single entry per CDR3 protein. This table has roughly 360,000 distinct CDR3 sequences, 12% appearing once. This clonotype turned up a few times. Time point reported: newly diagnosed GD, antithyroid drugs for less than 3 months. RNA isolated from PBMCs was used to make the TCR library. The same data also went into a second study, on T cells in Graves' hyperthyroidism and ophthalmopathy.

The specimen was peripheral blood mononuclear cells (PBMCs), collected at new diagnosis, from a patient treated with antithyroid drugs. The receptor was derived from a woman aged 18 to 35 with Graves disease.

The CDR3 protein is CASSQDKGRMGKLFF. CDR3 DNA sequence: TGCGCCAGCAGCCAAGATAAGGGGCGAATGGGAAAACTGTTTTTT. The chain couples TRBV4-3 to TRBJ1-4, with D possibly being TRBD1 (5 bases). CDR1 is LGHNA, CDR2 YSLEER, per germline. The V and J ends lost 0 bases and 10 bases respectively, with 15 bases between them. This CDR3 is 15 amino acids long.